This record concerns one T cell receptor beta chain sequence. This clone was recorded once. Its antigen is still unknown. The sample holds no much larger clone one base away, and base qualities are not on file. Dicing about 17-55 mg of tumor tissue typically gave a DNA yield of more than 3 ug. The study profiled bulk TCR beta-chain repertoires in matched peripheral blood, tumor and adjacent normal breast tissue taken from approximately 15 patients with early-stage breast cancer. After resection, tumor tissue identified by eye was cut out and put into prechilled RNAlater. Using a TissueLyser II, 20-50 mg of tumor tissue was diced and homogenized in RLTplus buffer with beta-mercaptoethanol and antifoaming agent. Genomic DNA was extracted with the Qiagen AllPrep DNA/RNA Mini kit. Two independent genomic DNA replicates were amplified for each sample, with about 0.5 ug used for blood and roughly 1.5 ug for tumor or normal breast. Following the manufacturer's instructions, the ImmunoSeq Intro kit was used to carry out TCRB sequencing on genomic DNA. The multiplex PCR ran for 30 to 35 cycles using proprietary primers and spike-in control sequences for absolute quantification. Single-end 150-bp reads were used to sequence an 87-bp fragment spanning the CDR3 plus the flanking V and J genes. Each lane of an Illumina MiSeq running version 3.0 chemistry carried seven multiplexed samples, with two replicates apiece. For the original study's pipeline: Raw data were processed with the vendor's proprietary pipeline, and both replicates were merged into a single result per sample. To define clonotypes, the study grouped productive rearrangements that shared the V-gene family, CDR3 amino acid sequence and J-gene segment. To compute clonality, the normalized Shannon entropy (Pielou evenness) of TCRB abundances was subtracted from 1. T cell density was estimated as total templates divided by the number of input cells, with the number of input cells inferred from the DNA input amount. Recon, run with its default parameters, was used to estimate overall repertoire diversity and clonality. A clonotype was considered tumor-enriched if its abundance in tumor exceeded 0.1% and was at least 32-fold higher than its abundance in normal breast. TCRdb holds this immuneACCESS table with in-frame rearrangements only. Some clones are missing; in checked studies, unresolved V genes explain under half, and the rest has no known cause. V, J and clone size were drawn from that table, and D and trimming were deduced from the DNA. The sample table holds under 13,000 clones, of which under 85% were seen once. The ten largest clones take up more than 11% of the sample.

The sample belongs to a study of early stage breast cancer tumors (dated by TCRdb to about 2017). Turning to the overall study: Of the roughly 16 invasive breast tumors, approximately 11 were found to be estrogen receptor-positive, progesterone receptor-positive and HER2-negative. A total of some 2.6 million templates, representing approximately 1,100,000 unique clonotypes, were detected across all samples. Eight of the 12 ER+/PR+/HER2- tumors were invasive ductal carcinomas, while the other four were invasive lobular carcinomas. A read coverage of roughly 10-fold per sample was achieved on average. The paper as a whole reports these results and caveats: Enriched TCRB sequences shared across patients were found to be mostly commonly generated sequences that were unlikely to play an important role in the tumor microenvironment. Chain pairing and functional markers such as CD4, CD8 and FOXP3 were not captured by bulk genomic DNA sequencing of unsorted cells. The small cohort size prevented analysis by tumor subtype. Tumors showed around 2.7-fold higher T cell density and higher clonality than adjacent normal breast tissue. Greater similarity was observed between blood and normal breast repertoires than between blood and tumor repertoires, and tumor was distinguished from normal in 14 of 16 patients when each tissue was compared with blood.

V and J are truncated by 3 bases and 0 bases respectively, leaving an intervening sequence of 18 bases. The CDR3, from cysteine to phenylalanine, totals 19 residues. The kept DNA is CDR3 alone, 57 bases in frame from the first base. CDR1 and CDR2 are drawn from the germline V gene (reference sequence): LNHDA, SQIVND. The receptor was isolated from a person aged 65 to 85 with breast cancer. Sequenced input: breast tumor tissue. The rearrangement joined TRBV19 to TRBJ1-6; the best D guess is TRBD1, with 6 bases matching. The sequence in DNA is TGTGCCAGTAGTATGGGGCAGGGGCGACCTAGCTCCTATAATTCACCCCTCCACTTT. Translated, this is CASSMGQGRPSSYNSPLHF.